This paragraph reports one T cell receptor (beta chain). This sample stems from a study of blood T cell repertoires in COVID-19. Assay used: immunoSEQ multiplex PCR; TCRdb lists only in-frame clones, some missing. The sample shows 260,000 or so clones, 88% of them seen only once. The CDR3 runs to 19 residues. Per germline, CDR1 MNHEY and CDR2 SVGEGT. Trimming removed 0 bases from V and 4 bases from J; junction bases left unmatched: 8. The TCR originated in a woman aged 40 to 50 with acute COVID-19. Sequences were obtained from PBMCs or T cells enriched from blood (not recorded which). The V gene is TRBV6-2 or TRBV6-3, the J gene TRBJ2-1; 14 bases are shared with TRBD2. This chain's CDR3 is CASSYSKGTSGRAYNEQFF. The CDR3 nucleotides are TGTGCCAGCAGTTACTCGAAGGGGACTAGCGGGAGAGCATACAATGAGCAGTTCTTC.